This is a list of T cell receptor beta chains from one sample in a study of OX40 agonist ivuxolimab in advanced cancers. Sequenced by immunoSEQ multiplex PCR; TCRdb stores in-frame clones only, minus some. The sample has fewer than 45,000 clones; roughly four fifths are singletons. The input for sequencing was CD4+ or CD8+ T cells sorted from blood, taken in a trial of the OX40 agonist ivuxolimab. These receptors were taken from an adult with an advanced solid tumor such as melanoma, head and neck, liver or kidney cancer. Each CDR3 is given with its conserved first and last residue. A D gene is named only where the DNA matches it firmly. The size entry is marked missing in some rows and otherwise reads once, few, many or a size class.

j_call: TRBJ1-3; d_call: TRBD1; v_call: TRBV5-8; clone_size: NA; cdr3_aa: CASSPRAGGAGNTIYF; cdr3_nt: TGTGCCAGCAGCCCCAGGGCAGGGGGTGCTGGAAACACCATATATTTT
j_call: TRBJ2-7; d_call: NA; v_call: TRBV11-2; clone_size: NA; cdr3_aa: CASSLVDRNYEQYF; cdr3_nt: TGTGCCAGCAGCTTAGTTGACAGAAACTACGAGCAGTACTTC
j_call: TRBJ2-1; d_call: NA; v_call: TRBV2; clone_size: NA; cdr3_aa: CASSDAFKNGEQFF; cdr3_nt: TGTGCCAGCAGTGACGCGTTTAAGAATGGTGAGCAGTTCTTC
j_call: TRBJ2-7; d_call: NA; v_call: TRBV7-6; clone_size: NA; cdr3_aa: CASSLAQSPSYEQYF; cdr3_nt: TGTGCCAGCAGCTTAGCGCAGTCCCCTTCCTACGAGCAGTACTTC
j_call: TRBJ1-6; d_call: NA; v_call: TRBV27; clone_size: NA; cdr3_aa: CASSLSKTGTPVGSPLHF; cdr3_nt: TGTGCCAGCAGTTTATCGAAGACCGGAACCCCCGTGGGTTCACCCCTCCACTTT
j_call: TRBJ2-5; d_call: NA; v_call: TRBV7-6; clone_size: NA; cdr3_aa: CASSPRFPRGGETQYF; cdr3_nt: TGTGCCAGCAGCCCTCGCTTCCCCAGGGGAGGGGAGACCCAGTACTTC
j_call: TRBJ1-2; d_call: NA; v_call: TRBV9; clone_size: NA; cdr3_aa: CASAGTAYGYTF; cdr3_nt: TGTGCCAGCGCCGGGACTGCTTATGGCTACACCTTC
j_call: TRBJ1-3; d_call: TRBD1; v_call: TRBV5-1; clone_size: NA; cdr3_aa: CASSSGGVGNTIYF; cdr3_nt: TGCGCCAGCAGCTCAGGGGGGGTTGGAAACACCATATATTTT
j_call: TRBJ1-1; d_call: NA; v_call: TRBV27; clone_size: NA; cdr3_aa: CASSLSPGNTEAFF; cdr3_nt: TGTGCCAGCAGTTTATCTCCGGGGAACACTGAAGCTTTCTTT
j_call: TRBJ2-1; d_call: TRBD2; v_call: TRBV12-5; clone_size: NA; cdr3_aa: CASARFGLAGVREQFF; cdr3_nt: TGTGCTAGTGCCCGTTTTGGACTAGCGGGAGTCCGGGAGCAGTTCTTC
j_call: TRBJ2-5; d_call: NA; v_call: TRBV5-4; clone_size: NA; cdr3_aa: CAIRVFGYQETQYF; cdr3_nt: TGTGCCATTCGGGTTTTTGGGTACCAAGAGACCCAGTACTTC
j_call: TRBJ1-1; d_call: NA; v_call: TRBV5-5; clone_size: medium-sized; cdr3_aa: CASSLRNLNTEAFF; cdr3_nt: TGTGCCAGCAGCTTAAGAAACCTGAACACTGAAGCTTTCTTT
j_call: TRBJ2-5; d_call: NA; v_call: TRBV30; clone_size: once; cdr3_aa: CAWSVLGRGETQYF; cdr3_nt: TGTGCCTGGAGTGTACTCGGGAGAGGGGAGACCCAGTACTTC
j_call: TRBJ2-1; d_call: TRBD2; v_call: TRBV19; clone_size: NA; cdr3_aa: CASTQGTSAGDEQFF; cdr3_nt: TGTGCCAGTACCCAAGGGACGTCAGCGGGGGATGAGCAGTTCTTC
j_call: TRBJ1-5; d_call: NA; v_call: TRBV21-1; clone_size: NA; cdr3_aa: CASSARVQPQHF; cdr3_nt: TGTGCCAGCAGCGCACGGGTTCAGCCCCAGCATTTT
j_call: TRBJ2-7; d_call: NA; v_call: TRBV6-5; clone_size: once; cdr3_aa: CANSYSGQTEQYF; cdr3_nt: TGTGCCAACAGTTACTCGGGGCAGACCGAGCAGTACTTC
j_call: TRBJ1-5; d_call: NA; v_call: TRBV19; clone_size: NA; cdr3_aa: CASSIGREFVGQPQHF; cdr3_nt: TGTGCCAGTAGTATCGGCAGGGAGTTTGTAGGGCAGCCCCAGCATTTT
j_call: TRBJ1-4; d_call: NA; v_call: TRBV7-8; clone_size: NA; cdr3_aa: CASSPRTSNEKLFF; cdr3_nt: TGTGCCAGCAGCCCCAGGACGTCGAATGAAAAACTGTTTTTT
j_call: TRBJ2-5; d_call: NA; v_call: TRBV9; clone_size: few; cdr3_aa: CASSVDFAPATETQYF; cdr3_nt: TGTGCCAGCAGCGTAGACTTCGCCCCGGCAACCGAGACCCAGTACTTC
j_call: TRBJ1-5; d_call: NA; v_call: TRBV6-5; clone_size: NA; cdr3_aa: CAQAVKSPHNQPQHF; cdr3_nt: TGTGCCCAGGCGGTCAAAAGCCCCCACAATCAGCCCCAGCATTTT
j_call: TRBJ1-4; d_call: NA; v_call: TRBV5-4; clone_size: NA; cdr3_aa: CASSSSGGNDEKLFF; cdr3_nt: TGTGCCAGCAGCTCGTCGGGGGGAAATGATGAAAAACTGTTTTTT
j_call: TRBJ2-3; d_call: NA; v_call: TRBV5-1; clone_size: NA; cdr3_aa: CASILGPGNTDTQYF; cdr3_nt: TGCGCCAGCATCCTCGGGCCGGGCAATACAGATACGCAGTATTTT
j_call: TRBJ2-5; d_call: TRBD1; v_call: TRBV27; clone_size: NA; cdr3_aa: CASGRGLGETQYF; cdr3_nt: TGTGCCAGCGGTAGGGGGCTCGGAGAGACCCAGTACTTC
j_call: TRBJ2-7; d_call: NA; v_call: TRBV11-2; clone_size: NA; cdr3_aa: CASSLEASSYEQYF; cdr3_nt: TGTGCCAGCAGCTTAGAGGCCAGCTCCTACGAGCAGTACTTC
j_call: TRBJ1-2; d_call: NA; v_call: TRBV29-1; clone_size: NA; cdr3_aa: CSAKAGPNGYTF; cdr3_nt: TGCAGCGCAAAAGCCGGGCCAAATGGCTACACCTTC
j_call: TRBJ2-1; d_call: TRBD2; v_call: TRBV28; clone_size: few; cdr3_aa: CASSFLGGSSSYNEQFF; cdr3_nt: TGTGCCAGCAGTTTTCTCGGCGGGAGCAGCTCCTACAATGAGCAGTTCTTC
j_call: TRBJ1-5; d_call: TRBD1; v_call: TRBV18; clone_size: NA; cdr3_aa: CASSPGTDNQPQHF; cdr3_nt: TGTGCCAGCTCACCCGGGACAGATAATCAGCCCCAGCATTTT
j_call: TRBJ1-1; d_call: TRBD1; v_call: TRBV27; clone_size: once; cdr3_aa: CASRSQGEWNTEAFF; cdr3_nt: TGTGCCAGCAGGTCACAGGGGGAATGGAACACTGAAGCTTTCTTT
j_call: TRBJ1-2; d_call: NA; v_call: TRBV7-8; clone_size: few; cdr3_aa: CASSLGVAGYTF; cdr3_nt: TGTGCCAGCAGCTTAGGTGTGGCTGGCTACACCTTC
j_call: TRBJ2-1; d_call: TRBD1; v_call: TRBV19; clone_size: NA; cdr3_aa: CASSARDREYNEQFF; cdr3_nt: TGTGCCAGTAGTGCCCGGGACAGGGAATACAATGAGCAGTTCTTC
j_call: TRBJ2-7; d_call: NA; v_call: TRBV5-1; clone_size: few; cdr3_aa: CASSFGNRVNEQYF; cdr3_nt: TGCGCCAGCAGTTTCGGTAACAGGGTAAACGAGCAGTACTTC
j_call: TRBJ2-5; d_call: NA; v_call: TRBV2; clone_size: once; cdr3_aa: CASLRPGREETQYF; cdr3_nt: TGTGCCAGCCTCAGACCTGGTCGGGAAGAGACCCAGTACTTC
j_call: TRBJ1-4; d_call: NA; v_call: TRBV18; clone_size: NA; cdr3_aa: CASSPRTTNEKLFF; cdr3_nt: TGTGCCAGCTCACCTAGAACAACTAATGAAAAACTGTTTTTT
j_call: TRBJ2-1; d_call: TRBD2; v_call: TRBV9; clone_size: NA; cdr3_aa: CASSVATSGSQNEQFF; cdr3_nt: TGTGCCAGCAGCGTAGCCACTAGCGGGAGCCAAAATGAGCAGTTCTTC
j_call: TRBJ1-1; d_call: NA; v_call: TRBV6-1; clone_size: NA; cdr3_aa: CASRISGNTEAFF; cdr3_nt: TGTGCCAGCAGGATCTCAGGGAACACTGAAGCTTTCTTT
j_call: TRBJ2-1; d_call: NA; v_call: TRBV7-8; clone_size: NA; cdr3_aa: CASSPLGLYNEQFF; cdr3_nt: TGTGCCAGCAGTCCCCTGGGGCTGTACAATGAGCAGTTCTTC
j_call: TRBJ2-3; d_call: NA; v_call: TRBV5-4; clone_size: NA; cdr3_aa: CASSPSTDTQYF; cdr3_nt: TGTGCCAGCAGCCCCTCCACAGATACGCAGTATTTT
j_call: TRBJ1-2; d_call: NA; v_call: TRBV28; clone_size: NA; cdr3_aa: CASSLWAVGGRYGYTF; cdr3_nt: TGTGCCAGCAGTTTATGGGCAGTAGGAGGGAGGTATGGCTACACCTTC
j_call: TRBJ2-6; d_call: NA; v_call: TRBV9; clone_size: NA; cdr3_aa: CASSVGVPGANVLTF; cdr3_nt: TGTGCCAGCAGTGTAGGGGTTCCTGGGGCCAACGTCCTGACTTTC
j_call: TRBJ2-7; d_call: NA; v_call: TRBV5-6; clone_size: NA; cdr3_aa: CASSPVGRAAYEQYF; cdr3_nt: TGTGCCAGCAGCCCGGTTGGGCGTGCCGCCTACGAGCAGTACTTC
j_call: TRBJ1-6; d_call: TRBD1; v_call: TRBV7-9; clone_size: NA; cdr3_aa: CASSPPGQGNSPLHF; cdr3_nt: TGTGCCAGCAGCCCCCCGGGACAGGGGAATTCACCCCTCCACTTT
j_call: TRBJ1-2; d_call: NA; v_call: TRBV7-8; clone_size: NA; cdr3_aa: CASSPRTGNYGYTF; cdr3_nt: TGTGCCAGCAGCCCCCGGACGGGGAACTATGGCTACACCTTC
j_call: TRBJ2-7; d_call: NA; v_call: TRBV28; clone_size: NA; cdr3_aa: CASSLIPYEQYF; cdr3_nt: TGTGCCAGCAGTTTGATTCCCTACGAGCAGTACTTC
j_call: TRBJ2-3; d_call: NA; v_call: TRBV18; clone_size: NA; cdr3_aa: CASSPLADISTDTQYF; cdr3_nt: TGTGCCAGCTCACCACTTGCGGACATTAGCACAGATACGCAGTATTTT
j_call: TRBJ2-1; d_call: TRBD2; v_call: TRBV18; clone_size: NA; cdr3_aa: CASSPNKGGVFNEQFF; cdr3_nt: TGTGCCAGCTCACCCAATAAGGGAGGGGTTTTCAATGAGCAGTTCTTC
j_call: TRBJ2-2; d_call: TRBD2; v_call: TRBV19; clone_size: few; cdr3_aa: CASSIRVTSGGAANTGELFF; cdr3_nt: TGTGCCAGTAGTATAAGGGTGACTAGCGGGGGGGCGGCGAACACCGGGGAGCTGTTTTTT
j_call: TRBJ2-7; d_call: TRBD1; v_call: TRBV27; clone_size: NA; cdr3_aa: CASGYRGSSPYEQYF; cdr3_nt: TGTGCCAGCGGGTACAGGGGGTCCAGTCCCTACGAGCAGTACTTC
j_call: TRBJ2-7; d_call: NA; v_call: TRBV10-1; clone_size: once; cdr3_aa: CASSESTNYEQYF; cdr3_nt: TGCGCCAGCAGTGAGTCGACCAACTACGAGCAGTACTTC
j_call: TRBJ2-3; d_call: NA; v_call: TRBV29-1; clone_size: NA; cdr3_aa: CSVVFAGRTDTQYF; cdr3_nt: TGCAGCGTTGTGTTCGCGGGACGGACAGATACGCAGTATTTT
j_call: TRBJ2-1; d_call: TRBD1; v_call: TRBV19; clone_size: NA; cdr3_aa: CASSRDRGQENEQFF; cdr3_nt: TGTGCCAGTAGTCGAGACAGGGGGCAGGAGAATGAGCAGTTCTTC
j_call: TRBJ2-7; d_call: NA; v_call: TRBV20-1; clone_size: NA; cdr3_aa: CSAPGLHEQYF; cdr3_nt: TGCAGCGCCCCCGGCCTTCATGAGCAGTACTTC
j_call: TRBJ2-7; d_call: NA; v_call: TRBV6-6; clone_size: NA; cdr3_aa: CASSSPTDVGSYEQYF; cdr3_nt: TGTGCCAGCAGTTCACCGACTGACGTAGGCTCCTACGAGCAGTACTTC
j_call: TRBJ1-5; d_call: NA; v_call: TRBV28; clone_size: NA; cdr3_aa: CASSGILGYQPQHF; cdr3_nt: TGTGCCAGCAGTGGCATCCTGGGATATCAGCCCCAGCATTTT
j_call: TRBJ2-2; d_call: NA; v_call: TRBV30; clone_size: medium-sized; cdr3_aa: CAWDLRARQTTPGTGELFF; cdr3_nt: TGTGCCTGGGATCTAAGAGCTAGGCAGACAACCCCGGGCACCGGGGAGCTGTTTTTT
j_call: TRBJ2-4; d_call: TRBD1; v_call: TRBV19; clone_size: NA; cdr3_aa: CASSRTGGDSAKNIQYF; cdr3_nt: TGTGCCAGTAGTAGGACAGGGGGCGACTCGGCCAAAAACATTCAGTACTTC
j_call: TRBJ1-2; d_call: NA; v_call: TRBV28; clone_size: NA; cdr3_aa: CASSLSVDGKYGYTF; cdr3_nt: TGTGCCAGCAGTTTGAGTGTGGACGGGAAATATGGCTACACCTTC
j_call: TRBJ2-5; d_call: TRBD2; v_call: TRBV11-1; clone_size: NA; cdr3_aa: CASSKLASPEETQYF; cdr3_nt: TGTGCCAGCAGCAAACTAGCGTCTCCCGAAGAGACCCAGTACTTC
j_call: TRBJ1-5; d_call: NA; v_call: TRBV2; clone_size: NA; cdr3_aa: CASRERQLGRQPQHF; cdr3_nt: TGTGCCAGCAGGGAGAGACAGTTGGGAAGGCAGCCCCAGCATTTT
j_call: TRBJ1-5; d_call: NA; v_call: TRBV28; clone_size: NA; cdr3_aa: CASSLSLSYQPQHF; cdr3_nt: TGTGCCAGCAGTTTATCACTTTCTTATCAGCCCCAGCATTTT
j_call: TRBJ1-4; d_call: NA; v_call: TRBV7-2; clone_size: NA; cdr3_aa: CASSFSTRGEKLFF; cdr3_nt: TGTGCCAGCAGCTTCTCCACAAGAGGTGAAAAACTGTTTTTT